A few counts support the clone carrying this TCR beta chain. The antigen is not known. Amplified TCR beta CDR3 regions derived from RNA transcripts. HTBI primers were used for first-round RT-PCR of the TCR CDR3. MiXCR was run by TCRdb on the multiplex PCR reads, yielding one entry per CDR3 protein. The table lists about 620,000 distinct CDR3 sequences, around 16% of them singletons, with less than 4.5% in the top ten. The sample belongs to a study of T cells in Graves' hyperthyroidism and ophthalmopathy. Findings of the study overall: Blood samples included most of the expanded thyroid clonotypes exceeding 0.001.

V gave up 6 bases and J gave up 6 bases; unmatched junction bases: 7. The CDR3 runs 14 residues. Germline V gene lookup returns CDR1 LNHDA and CDR2 SQIVND (reference sequence). This TCR was sampled from a woman aged 25 to 39 with Graves' hyperthyroidism. Sequencing was performed on blood. The chain links TRBV19 to TRBJ2-1; 8 bases are a match to TRBD1. The CDR3 region is CASRVTGGINEQFF. CDR3 bases: TGTGCCAGTAGGGTAACAGGGGGAATCAATGAGCAGTTCTTC.